This T cell receptor (beta chain) was identified during a study of T cell repertoires in cytomegalovirus infection (dated by TCRdb to the late 2010s). For the wider study: The peptide stimulations were aimed at well-studied HLA-B-restricted epitopes as well as recently identified HLA-C-restricted CMV epitopes, whose presentation resists viral immunomodulation. The HLA type of each donor mattered for the analysis, because public TCR beta signatures pointed to carriage of CMV infection along with the matching HLA type.

Comments on this clonotype: No cognate antigen has been identified for it. Base qualities were left out, and no much larger clone turns up one base away.

The sample's treatment or condition label is to be understood as: in vitro stimulation with specific CMV peptide epitopes to enrich CMV-specific T cells. V loses 7 bases at its end and J loses 3 bases; junction bases beyond the gene matches: 5. The CDR3 has 14 amino acids, counting the end cysteine and phenylalanine. The sequence is cut down to CDR3 DNA, 42 bases in frame from base 1. CDR1 LNHDA and CDR2 SQIVND were looked up in the germline V gene (reference sequence). Sequencing instrument: Illumina HiSeq 1500. The public reads were quality trimmed at Q25 with fastp and then assembled into clones with MiXCR by TCRdb, keeping productive beta chains. Entries that share a CDR3 protein sequence are merged under the most common genes and DNA. This sample lists roughly 800,000 distinct CDR3 sequences; around 29% were detected once. The ten largest account for less than 15% of the sample. Findings and caveats that apply to the study as a whole: The ex vivo response was dominated by HLA-C-restricted CMV-specific TCR beta clonotypes, which also provided the single most frequent clonotype in two of eight donors. Carriers of CMV infection plus the relevant HLA type were discriminated by the cumulative frequency of public TCR beta family members in the study cohort and in an independent roughly 380-donor cohort.

This chain is built from TRBV19 and TRBJ2-2, and 7 junctional nucleotides match TRBD2. The sequencing here drew on cultured CD8+ T cells from PBMCs, taken from culture after CMV antigen stimulation. This TCR came from a human donor in good health (CMV status not recorded). Some clones in this sample may be carry-over from other donors' samples. At the DNA level, the sequence is TGTGCCAGTACTGATAGCGGGTACACCGGGGAGCTGTTTTTT. Protein translation: CASTDSGYTGELFF.